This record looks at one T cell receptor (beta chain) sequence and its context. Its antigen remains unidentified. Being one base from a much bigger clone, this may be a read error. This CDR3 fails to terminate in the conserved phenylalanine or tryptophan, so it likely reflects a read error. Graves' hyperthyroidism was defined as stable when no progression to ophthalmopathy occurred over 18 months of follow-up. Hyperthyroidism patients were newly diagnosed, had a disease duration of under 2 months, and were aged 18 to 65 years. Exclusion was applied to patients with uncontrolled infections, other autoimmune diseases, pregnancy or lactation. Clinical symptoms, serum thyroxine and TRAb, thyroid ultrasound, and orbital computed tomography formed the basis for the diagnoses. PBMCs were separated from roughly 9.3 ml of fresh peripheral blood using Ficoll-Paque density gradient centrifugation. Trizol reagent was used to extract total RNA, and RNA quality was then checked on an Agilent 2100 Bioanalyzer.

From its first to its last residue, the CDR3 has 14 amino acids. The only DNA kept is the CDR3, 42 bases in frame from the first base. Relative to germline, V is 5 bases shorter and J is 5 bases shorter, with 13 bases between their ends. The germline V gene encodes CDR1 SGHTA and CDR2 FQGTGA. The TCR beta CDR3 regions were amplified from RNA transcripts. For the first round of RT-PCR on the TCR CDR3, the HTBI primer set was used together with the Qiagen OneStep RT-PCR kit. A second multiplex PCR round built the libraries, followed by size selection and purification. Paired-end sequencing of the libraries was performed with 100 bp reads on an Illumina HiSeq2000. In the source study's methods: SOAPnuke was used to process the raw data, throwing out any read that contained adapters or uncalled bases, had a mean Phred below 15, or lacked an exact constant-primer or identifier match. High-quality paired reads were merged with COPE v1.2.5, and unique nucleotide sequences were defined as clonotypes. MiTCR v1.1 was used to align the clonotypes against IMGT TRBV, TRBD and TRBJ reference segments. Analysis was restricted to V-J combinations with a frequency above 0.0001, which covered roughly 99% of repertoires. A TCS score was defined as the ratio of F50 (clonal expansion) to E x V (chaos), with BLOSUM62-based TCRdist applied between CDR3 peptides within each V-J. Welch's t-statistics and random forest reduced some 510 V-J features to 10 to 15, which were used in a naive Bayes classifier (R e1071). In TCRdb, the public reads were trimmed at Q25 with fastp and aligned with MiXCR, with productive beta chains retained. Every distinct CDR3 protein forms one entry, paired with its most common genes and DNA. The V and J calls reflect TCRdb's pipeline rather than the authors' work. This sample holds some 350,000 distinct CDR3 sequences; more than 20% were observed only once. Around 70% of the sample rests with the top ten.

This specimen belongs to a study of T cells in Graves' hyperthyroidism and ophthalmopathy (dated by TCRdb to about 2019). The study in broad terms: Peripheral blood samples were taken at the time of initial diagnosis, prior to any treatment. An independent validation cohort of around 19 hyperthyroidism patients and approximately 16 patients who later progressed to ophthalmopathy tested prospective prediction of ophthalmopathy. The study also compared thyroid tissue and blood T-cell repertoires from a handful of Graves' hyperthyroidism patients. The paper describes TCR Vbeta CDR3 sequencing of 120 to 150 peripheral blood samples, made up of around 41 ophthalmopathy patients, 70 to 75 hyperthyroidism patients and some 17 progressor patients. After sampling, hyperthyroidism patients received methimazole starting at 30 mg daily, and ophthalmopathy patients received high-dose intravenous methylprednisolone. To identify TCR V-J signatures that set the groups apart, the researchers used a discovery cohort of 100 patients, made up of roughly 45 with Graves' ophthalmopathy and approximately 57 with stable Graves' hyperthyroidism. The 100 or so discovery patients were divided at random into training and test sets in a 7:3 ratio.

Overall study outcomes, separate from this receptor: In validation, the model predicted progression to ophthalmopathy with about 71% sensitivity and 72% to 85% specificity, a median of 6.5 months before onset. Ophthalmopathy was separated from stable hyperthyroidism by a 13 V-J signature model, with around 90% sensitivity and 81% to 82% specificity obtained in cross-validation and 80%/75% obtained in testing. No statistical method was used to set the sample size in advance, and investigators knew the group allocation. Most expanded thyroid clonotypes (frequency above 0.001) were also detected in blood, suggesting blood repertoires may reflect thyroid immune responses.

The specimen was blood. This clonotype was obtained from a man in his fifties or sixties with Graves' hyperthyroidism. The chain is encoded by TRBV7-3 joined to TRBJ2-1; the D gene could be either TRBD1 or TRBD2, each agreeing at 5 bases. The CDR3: CASSAGTDHNEQFL. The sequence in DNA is TGTGCCAGCAGCGCCGGGACGGACCACAATGAGCAGTTCCTC.